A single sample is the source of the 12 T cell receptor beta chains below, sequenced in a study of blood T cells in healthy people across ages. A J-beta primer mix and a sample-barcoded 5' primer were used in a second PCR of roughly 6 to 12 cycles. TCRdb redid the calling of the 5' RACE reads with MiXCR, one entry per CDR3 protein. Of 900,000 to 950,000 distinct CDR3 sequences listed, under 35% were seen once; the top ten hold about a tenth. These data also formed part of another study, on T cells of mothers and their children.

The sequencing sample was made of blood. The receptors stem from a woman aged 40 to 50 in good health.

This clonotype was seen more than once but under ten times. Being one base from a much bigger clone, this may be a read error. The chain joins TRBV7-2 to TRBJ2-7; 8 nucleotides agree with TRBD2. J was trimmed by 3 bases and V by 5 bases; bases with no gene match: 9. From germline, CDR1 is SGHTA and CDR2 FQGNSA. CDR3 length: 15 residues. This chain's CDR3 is CASSRIRGGSYEQYF. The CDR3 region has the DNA TGTGCCAGCAGCCGTATACGGGGGGGTAGCTACGAGCAGTACTTC.

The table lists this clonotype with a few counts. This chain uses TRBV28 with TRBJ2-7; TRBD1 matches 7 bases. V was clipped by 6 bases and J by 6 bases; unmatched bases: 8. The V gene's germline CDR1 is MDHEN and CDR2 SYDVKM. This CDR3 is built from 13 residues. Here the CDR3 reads CASRRTGQFEQYF. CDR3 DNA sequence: TGTGCCAGCAGAAGGACAGGTCAATTCGAGCAGTACTTC.

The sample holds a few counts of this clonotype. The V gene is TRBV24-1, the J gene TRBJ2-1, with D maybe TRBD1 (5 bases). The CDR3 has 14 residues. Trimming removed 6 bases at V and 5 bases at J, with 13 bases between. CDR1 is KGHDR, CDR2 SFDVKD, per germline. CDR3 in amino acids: CATSKPDNNNEQFF. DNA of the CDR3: TGTGCCACCAGTAAACCGGACAACAACAATGAGCAGTTCTTC.

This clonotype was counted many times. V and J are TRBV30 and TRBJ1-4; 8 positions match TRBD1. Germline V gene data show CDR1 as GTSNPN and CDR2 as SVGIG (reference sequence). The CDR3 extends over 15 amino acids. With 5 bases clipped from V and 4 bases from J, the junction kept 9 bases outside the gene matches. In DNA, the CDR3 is TGTGCCTGGTCAACGGGACAGGCGGGTAATGAAAAACTGTTTTTT. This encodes CAWSTGQAGNEKLFF.

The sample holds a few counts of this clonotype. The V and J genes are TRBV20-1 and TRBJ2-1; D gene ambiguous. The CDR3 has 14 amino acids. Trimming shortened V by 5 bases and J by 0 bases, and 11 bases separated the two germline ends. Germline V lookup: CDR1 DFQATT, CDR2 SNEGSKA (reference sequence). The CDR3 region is CSAPKSSSYNEQFF. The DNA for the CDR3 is TGCAGTGCTCCCAAATCGAGCTCCTACAATGAGCAGTTCTTC.

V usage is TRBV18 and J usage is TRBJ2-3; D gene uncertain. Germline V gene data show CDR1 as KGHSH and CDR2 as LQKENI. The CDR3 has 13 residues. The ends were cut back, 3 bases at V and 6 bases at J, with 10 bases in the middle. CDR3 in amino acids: CASSPAGRDTQYF. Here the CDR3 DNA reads TGTGCCAGCTCACCTGCCGGGCGGGATACGCAGTATTTT.

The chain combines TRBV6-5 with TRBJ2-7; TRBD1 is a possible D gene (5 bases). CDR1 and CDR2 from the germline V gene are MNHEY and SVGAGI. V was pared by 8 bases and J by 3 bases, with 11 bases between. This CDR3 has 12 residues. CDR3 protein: CASVGVGYEQYF. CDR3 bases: TGTGCCAGCGTAGGGGTAGGCTACGAGCAGTACTTC.

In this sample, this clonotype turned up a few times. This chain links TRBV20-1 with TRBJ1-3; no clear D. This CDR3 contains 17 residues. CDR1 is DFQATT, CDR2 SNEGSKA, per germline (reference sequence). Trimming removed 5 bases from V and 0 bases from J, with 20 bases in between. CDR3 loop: CSASFPVSQASGNTIYF. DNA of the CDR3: TGCAGTGCTTCTTTTCCGGTCAGCCAGGCCTCTGGAAACACCATATATTTT.

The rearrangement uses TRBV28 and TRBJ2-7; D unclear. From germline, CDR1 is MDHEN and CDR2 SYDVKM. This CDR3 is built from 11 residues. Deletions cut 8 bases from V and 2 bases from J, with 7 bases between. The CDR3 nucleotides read TGTGCCAGCCACTCCACCTACGAGCAGTACTTC. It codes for CASHSTYEQYF.

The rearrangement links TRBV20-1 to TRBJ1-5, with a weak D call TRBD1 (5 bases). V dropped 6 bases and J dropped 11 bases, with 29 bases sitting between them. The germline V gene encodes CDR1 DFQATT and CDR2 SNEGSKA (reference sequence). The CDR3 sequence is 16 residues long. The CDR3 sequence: CSAIIQALQAPSAQHF. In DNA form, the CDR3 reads TGCAGTGCCATAATCCAGGCGCTACAGGCGCCTTCGGCCCAGCATTTT.

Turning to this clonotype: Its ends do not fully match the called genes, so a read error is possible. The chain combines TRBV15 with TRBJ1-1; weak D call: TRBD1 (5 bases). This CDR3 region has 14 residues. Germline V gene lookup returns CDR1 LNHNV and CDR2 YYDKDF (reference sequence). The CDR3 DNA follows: TGTGCCACCAGCAGAGATAAGGGGAACACTGAAGTTTTCTTT. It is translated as CATSRDKGNTEVFF.

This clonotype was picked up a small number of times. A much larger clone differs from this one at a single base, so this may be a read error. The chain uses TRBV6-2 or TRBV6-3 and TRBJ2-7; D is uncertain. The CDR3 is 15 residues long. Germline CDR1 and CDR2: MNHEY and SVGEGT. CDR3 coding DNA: TGTGCCAGCAATTACTCTGAAGGGTCCCCCTACGAGCAGTACTTC. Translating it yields CASNYSEGSPYEQYF.